This section outlines one TCR beta chain sequence together with its context. Its antigen is not known. These data are taken from a study of T cells in Graves' hyperthyroidism and ophthalmopathy. Points from the study as a whole: By a 13 V-J model, ophthalmopathy was set apart from stable hyperthyroidism. Model output signaled ophthalmopathy a median approximately 6 months ahead of onset.

Amplification targeted TCR beta CDR3 regions from RNA transcripts. In the first-round RT-PCR of the TCR CDR3, the HTBI primer set was used. TCRdb re-called the multiplex PCR reads through MiXCR, storing one row per CDR3 protein. The sample records around 620,000 distinct CDR3 sequences, 46% being singletons. J lost 4 bases, V lost 4 bases, and 6 bases had no gene match. From germline, CDR1 is SQVTM and CDR2 ANQGSEA. The CDR3 totals 13 residues. Exclusions: uncontrolled infection, other autoimmune disease, pregnancy, lactation. The chain has TRBV29-1 and TRBJ1-2; 7 bases are a match to TRBD1. Sequences were obtained from peripheral blood or thyroid tissue (not recorded which). The sequence derives from an adult woman with Graves' disease, either hyperthyroidism or ophthalmopathy (not recorded which). The CDR3 coding sequence is TGCAGCGTTGTTGGAGGACAGGCCTATGGCTACACCTTC. As protein: CSVVGGQAYGYTF.